This T cell receptor (beta chain) is from a study of response to subunit inactivated influenza vaccine. Trimming left V 6 bases short and J 3 bases short, with 12 bases between. The germline CDR1 and CDR2 sequences are MGHDK and SYGVNS. CDR3 length: 14 amino acids. MiXCR was run by TCRdb on the RT-PCR reads, yielding one entry per CDR3 protein. The top ten hold about 2.8% of the sample, which has about 540,000 distinct CDR3 sequences, roughly a quarter seen once. This clonotype has only a few counts. The antigen remains undetermined. General study points: Each seasonal influenza vaccination, the authors suggested, recruits few new T cells.

The sample was also reused in another study, on T cells expressing NK-cell markers. That paper adds: 5'RACE template switching with UMIs generated TCR beta cDNA. Out of eight donors sequenced, seven tested HCMV-seropositive and the remaining one seronegative. In 5 to 7 donors, dominant CD3+CD56+NKG2C+ clones formed roughly 1.0-7.5% of CD8+ cells. In several donors, these clonotypes also led the CD3+CD56-NKG2C+ fraction.

Here the sequenced sample was CD4+ T cells sorted from PBMCs, taken 11 to 12 days after vaccination. The receptor comes from a man aged 50 to 60 who received an inactivated influenza vaccine. The V gene is TRBV25-1, the J gene TRBJ1-5, with D possibly being TRBD1 (6 bases). CDR3 nucleotides: TGTGCCAGCAGCTCGACAGGCCACAATCAGCCCCAGCATTTT. Amino acid sequence: CASSSTGHNQPQHF.